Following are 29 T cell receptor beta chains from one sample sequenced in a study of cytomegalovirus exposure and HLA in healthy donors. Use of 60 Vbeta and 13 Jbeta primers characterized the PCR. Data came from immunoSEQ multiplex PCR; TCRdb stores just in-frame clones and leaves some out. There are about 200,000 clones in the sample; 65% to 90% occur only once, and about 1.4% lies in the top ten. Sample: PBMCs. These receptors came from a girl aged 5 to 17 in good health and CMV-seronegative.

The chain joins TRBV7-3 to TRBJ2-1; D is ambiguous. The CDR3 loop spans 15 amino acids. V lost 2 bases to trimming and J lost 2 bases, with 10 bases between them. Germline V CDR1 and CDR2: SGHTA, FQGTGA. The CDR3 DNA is TGTGCCAGCAGCTTATCCTCCGCTACCTACAATGAGCAGTTCTTC. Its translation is CASSLSSATYNEQFF.

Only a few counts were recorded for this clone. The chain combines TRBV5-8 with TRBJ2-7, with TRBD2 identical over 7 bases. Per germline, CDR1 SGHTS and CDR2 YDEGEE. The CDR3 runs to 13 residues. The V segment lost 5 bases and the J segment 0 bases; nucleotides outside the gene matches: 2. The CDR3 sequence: CASRGGISYEQYF. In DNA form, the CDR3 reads TGTGCCAGCAGGGGAGGGATCTCCTACGAGCAGTACTTC.

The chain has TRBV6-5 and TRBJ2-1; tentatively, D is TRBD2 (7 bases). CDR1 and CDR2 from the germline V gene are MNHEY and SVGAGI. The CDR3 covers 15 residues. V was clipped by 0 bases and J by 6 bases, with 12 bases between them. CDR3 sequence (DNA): TGTGCCAGCAGTTACTCAGTCGGGGGGCGCAATGAGCAGTTCTTC. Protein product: CASSYSVGGRNEQFF.

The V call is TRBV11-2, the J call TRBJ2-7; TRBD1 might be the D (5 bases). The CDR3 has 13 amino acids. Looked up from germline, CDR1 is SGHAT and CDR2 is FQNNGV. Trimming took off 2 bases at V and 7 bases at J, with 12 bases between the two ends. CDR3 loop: CASSLQGLGEQYF. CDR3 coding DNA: TGTGCCAGCAGCTTACAGGGCTTGGGAGAGCAGTACTTC.

CDR3 in DNA: TGTGCCAGCAGTGAATTAGGCAGACCTACGCCCCAGGGATTAGAAAAACTGTTTTTT. Translating gives CASSELGRPTPQGLEKLFF. This sequence joins TRBV2 and TRBJ1-4, with D tentatively TRBD1 (5 bases). The germline CDR1 and CDR2 sequences are SNHLY and FYNNEI. The CDR3 extends over 19 amino acids. With 2 bases removed from V and 8 bases from J, the gap between germline ends came to 27 bases.

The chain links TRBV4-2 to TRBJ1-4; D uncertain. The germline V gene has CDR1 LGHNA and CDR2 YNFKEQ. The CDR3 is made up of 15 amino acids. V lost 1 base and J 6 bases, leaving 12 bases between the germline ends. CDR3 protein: CASSQASTTDEKLFF. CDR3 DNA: TGTGCCAGCAGCCAAGCCTCGACAACGGATGAAAAACTGTTTTTT.

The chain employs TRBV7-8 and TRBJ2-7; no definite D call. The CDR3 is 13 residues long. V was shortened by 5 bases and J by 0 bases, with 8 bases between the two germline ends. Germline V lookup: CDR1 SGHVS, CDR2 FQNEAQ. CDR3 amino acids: CASSQHRSYEQYF. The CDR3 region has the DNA TGTGCCAGCAGCCAACACCGCTCCTACGAGCAGTACTTC.

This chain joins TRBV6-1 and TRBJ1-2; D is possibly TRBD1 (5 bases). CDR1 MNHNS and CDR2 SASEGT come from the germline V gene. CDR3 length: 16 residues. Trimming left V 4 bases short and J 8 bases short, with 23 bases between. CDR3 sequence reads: CASSVGNLIGGGGYTF. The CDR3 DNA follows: TGTGCCAGCAGTGTAGGAAACTTGATCGGGGGTGGAGGCTACACCTTC.

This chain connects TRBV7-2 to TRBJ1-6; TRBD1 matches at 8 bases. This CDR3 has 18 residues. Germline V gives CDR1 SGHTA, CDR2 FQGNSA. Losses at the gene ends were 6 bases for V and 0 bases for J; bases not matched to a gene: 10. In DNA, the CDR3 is TGTGCCAGCAGTCGTCCAGGGGGCCTAAGCTCCTATAATTCACCCCTCCACTTT. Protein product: CASSRPGGLSSYNSPLHF.

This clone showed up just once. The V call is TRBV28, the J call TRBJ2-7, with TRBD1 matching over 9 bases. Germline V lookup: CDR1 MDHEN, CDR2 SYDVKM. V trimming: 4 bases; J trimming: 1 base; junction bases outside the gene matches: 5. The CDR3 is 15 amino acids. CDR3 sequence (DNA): TGTGCCAGCAGTTCCGGTGGGACAGGGTCCTACGAGCAGTACTTC. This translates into CASSSGGTGSYEQYF.

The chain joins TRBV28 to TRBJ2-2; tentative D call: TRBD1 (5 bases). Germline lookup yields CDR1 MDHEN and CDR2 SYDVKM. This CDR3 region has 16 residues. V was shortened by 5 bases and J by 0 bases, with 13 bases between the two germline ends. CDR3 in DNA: TGTGCCAGCAGTCTAATACAGGAGCCGAACACCGGGGAGCTGTTTTTT. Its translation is CASSLIQEPNTGELFF.

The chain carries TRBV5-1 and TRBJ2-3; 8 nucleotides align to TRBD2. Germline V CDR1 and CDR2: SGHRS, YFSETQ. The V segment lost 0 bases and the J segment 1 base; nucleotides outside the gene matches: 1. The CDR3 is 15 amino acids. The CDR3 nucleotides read TGCGCCAGCAGCTTGGCGGGACTAGGCACAGATACGCAGTATTTT. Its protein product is CASSLAGLGTDTQYF. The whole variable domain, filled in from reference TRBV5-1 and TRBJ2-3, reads KAGVTQTPRYLIKTRGQQVTLSCSPISGHRSVSWYQQTPGQGLQFLFEYFSETQRNKGNFPGRFSGRQFSNSRSEMNVSTLELGDSALYLCASSLAGLGTDTQYFGPGTRLTVL.

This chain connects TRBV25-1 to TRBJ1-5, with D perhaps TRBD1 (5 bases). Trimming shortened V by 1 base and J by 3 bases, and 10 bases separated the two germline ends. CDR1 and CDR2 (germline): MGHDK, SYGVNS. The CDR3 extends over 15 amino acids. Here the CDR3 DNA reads TGTGCCAGCAGTGAATCGGGGGTACTCAATCAGCCCCAGCATTTT. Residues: CASSESGVLNQPQHF.

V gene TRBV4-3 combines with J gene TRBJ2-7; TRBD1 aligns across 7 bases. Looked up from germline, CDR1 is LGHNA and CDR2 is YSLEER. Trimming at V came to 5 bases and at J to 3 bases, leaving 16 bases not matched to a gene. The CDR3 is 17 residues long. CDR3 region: CASSARITGAFGYEQYF. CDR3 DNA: TGCGCCAGCAGCGCTCGGATAACAGGGGCTTTTGGCTACGAGCAGTACTTC.

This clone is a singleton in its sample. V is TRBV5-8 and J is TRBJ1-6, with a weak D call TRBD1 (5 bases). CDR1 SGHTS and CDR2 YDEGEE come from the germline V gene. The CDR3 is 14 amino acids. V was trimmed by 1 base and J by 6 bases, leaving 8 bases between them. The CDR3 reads CASSLWGGNSPLHF. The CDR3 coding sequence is TGTGCCAGCAGCTTGTGGGGGGGTAATTCACCCCTCCACTTT.

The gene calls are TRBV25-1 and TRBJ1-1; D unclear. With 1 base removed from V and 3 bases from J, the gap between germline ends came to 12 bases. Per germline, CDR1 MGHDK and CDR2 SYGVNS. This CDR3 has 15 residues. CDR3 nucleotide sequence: TGTGCCAGCAGTGAATTACGGGAACGGGACACTGAAGCTTTCTTT. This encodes CASSELRERDTEAFF. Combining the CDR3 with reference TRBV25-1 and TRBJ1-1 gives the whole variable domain EADIYQTPRYLVIGTGKKITLECSQTMGHDKMYWYQQDPGMELHLIHYSYGVNSTEKGDLSSESTVSRIRTEHFPLTLESARPSHTSQYLCASSELRERDTEAFFGQGTRLTVV.

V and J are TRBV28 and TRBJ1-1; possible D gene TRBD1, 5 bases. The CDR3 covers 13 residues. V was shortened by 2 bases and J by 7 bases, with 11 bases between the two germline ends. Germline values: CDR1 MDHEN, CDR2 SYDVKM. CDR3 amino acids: CASSLGREGEAFF. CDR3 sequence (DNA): TGTGCCAGCAGTTTAGGCAGGGAGGGTGAAGCTTTCTTT.

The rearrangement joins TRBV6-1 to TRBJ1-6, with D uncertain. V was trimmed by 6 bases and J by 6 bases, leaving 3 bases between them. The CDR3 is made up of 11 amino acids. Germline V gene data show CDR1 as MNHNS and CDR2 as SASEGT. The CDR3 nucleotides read TGTGCCAGCAGCGTTAATTCACCCCTCCACTTT. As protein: CASSVNSPLHF.

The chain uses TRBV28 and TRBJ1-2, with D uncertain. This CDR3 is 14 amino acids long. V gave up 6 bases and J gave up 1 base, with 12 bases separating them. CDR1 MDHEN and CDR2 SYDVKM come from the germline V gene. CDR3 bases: TGTGCCAGCAGCCCGCCGGGATATAACTATGGCTACACCTTC. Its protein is CASSPPGYNYGYTF.

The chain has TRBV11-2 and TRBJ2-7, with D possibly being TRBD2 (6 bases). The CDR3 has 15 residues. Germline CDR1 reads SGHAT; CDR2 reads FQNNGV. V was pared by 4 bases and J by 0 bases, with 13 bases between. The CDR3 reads CASSSVGRSSYEQYF. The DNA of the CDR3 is TGTGCCAGCAGCTCGGTGGGGAGGAGCTCCTACGAGCAGTACTTC.

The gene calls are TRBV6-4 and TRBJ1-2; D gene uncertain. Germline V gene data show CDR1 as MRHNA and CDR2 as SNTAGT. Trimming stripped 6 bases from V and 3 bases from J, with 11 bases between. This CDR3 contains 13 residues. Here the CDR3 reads CASSPSGYYGYTF. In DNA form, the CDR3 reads TGTGCCAGCAGCCCCAGCGGATACTATGGCTACACCTTC.

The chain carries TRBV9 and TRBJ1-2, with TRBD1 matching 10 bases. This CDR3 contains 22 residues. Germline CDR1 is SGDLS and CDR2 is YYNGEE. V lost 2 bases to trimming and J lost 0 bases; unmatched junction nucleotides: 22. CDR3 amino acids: CASSVRGWKSRDRGRTNYGYTF. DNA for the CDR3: TGTGCCAGCAGCGTCAGAGGTTGGAAAAGTCGGGACAGGGGTCGGACTAACTATGGCTACACCTTC.

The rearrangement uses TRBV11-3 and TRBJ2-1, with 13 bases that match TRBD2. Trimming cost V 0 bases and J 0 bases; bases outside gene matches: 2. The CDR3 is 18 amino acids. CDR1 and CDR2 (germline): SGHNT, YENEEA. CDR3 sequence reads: CASSLDRTSGSSYNEQFF. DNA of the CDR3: TGTGCCAGCAGCTTAGATCGGACTAGCGGGAGCTCCTACAATGAGCAGTTCTTC.

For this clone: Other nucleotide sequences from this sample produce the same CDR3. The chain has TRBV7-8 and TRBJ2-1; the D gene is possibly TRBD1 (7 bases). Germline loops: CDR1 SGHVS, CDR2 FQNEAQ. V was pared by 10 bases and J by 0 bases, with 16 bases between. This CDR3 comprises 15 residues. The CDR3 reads CATGGTASSYNEQFF. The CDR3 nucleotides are TGTGCCACCGGCGGGACAGCATCCTCCTACAATGAGCAGTTCTTC.

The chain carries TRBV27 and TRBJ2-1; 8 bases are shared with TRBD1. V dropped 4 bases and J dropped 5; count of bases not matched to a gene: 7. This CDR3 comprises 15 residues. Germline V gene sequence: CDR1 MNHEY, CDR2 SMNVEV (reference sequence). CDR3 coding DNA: TGTGCCAGCAGTTCCCGCTCGACAGGGGACAATGAGCAGTTCTTC. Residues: CASSSRSTGDNEQFF.

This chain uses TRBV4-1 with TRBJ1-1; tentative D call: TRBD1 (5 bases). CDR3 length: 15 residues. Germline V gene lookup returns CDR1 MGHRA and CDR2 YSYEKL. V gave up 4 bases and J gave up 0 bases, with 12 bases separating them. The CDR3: CASSPSTVMNTEAFF. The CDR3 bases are TGCGCCAGCAGCCCCTCGACAGTCATGAACACTGAAGCTTTCTTT.

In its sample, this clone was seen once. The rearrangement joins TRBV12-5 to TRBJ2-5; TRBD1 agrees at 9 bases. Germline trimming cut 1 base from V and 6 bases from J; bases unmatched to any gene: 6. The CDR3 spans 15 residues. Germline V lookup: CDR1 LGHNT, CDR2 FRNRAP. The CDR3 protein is CASGLGSGQGQTQYF. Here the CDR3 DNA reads TGTGCTAGTGGTTTGGGTTCGGGACAGGGTCAGACCCAGTACTTC.

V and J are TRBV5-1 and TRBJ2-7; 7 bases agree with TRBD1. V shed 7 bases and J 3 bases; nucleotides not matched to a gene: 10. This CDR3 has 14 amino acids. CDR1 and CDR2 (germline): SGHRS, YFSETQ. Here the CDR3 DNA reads TGCGCCAGCGGCAGACAGGGCGCGGGCTACGAGCAGTACTTC. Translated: CASGRQGAGYEQYF.

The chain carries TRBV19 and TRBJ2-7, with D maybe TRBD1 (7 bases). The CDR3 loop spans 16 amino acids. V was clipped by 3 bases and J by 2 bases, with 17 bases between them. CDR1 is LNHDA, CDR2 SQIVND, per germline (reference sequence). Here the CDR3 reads CASSIVGGTDPYEQYF. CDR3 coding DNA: TGTGCCAGTAGTATCGTTGGCGGGACAGACCCCTACGAGCAGTACTTC.